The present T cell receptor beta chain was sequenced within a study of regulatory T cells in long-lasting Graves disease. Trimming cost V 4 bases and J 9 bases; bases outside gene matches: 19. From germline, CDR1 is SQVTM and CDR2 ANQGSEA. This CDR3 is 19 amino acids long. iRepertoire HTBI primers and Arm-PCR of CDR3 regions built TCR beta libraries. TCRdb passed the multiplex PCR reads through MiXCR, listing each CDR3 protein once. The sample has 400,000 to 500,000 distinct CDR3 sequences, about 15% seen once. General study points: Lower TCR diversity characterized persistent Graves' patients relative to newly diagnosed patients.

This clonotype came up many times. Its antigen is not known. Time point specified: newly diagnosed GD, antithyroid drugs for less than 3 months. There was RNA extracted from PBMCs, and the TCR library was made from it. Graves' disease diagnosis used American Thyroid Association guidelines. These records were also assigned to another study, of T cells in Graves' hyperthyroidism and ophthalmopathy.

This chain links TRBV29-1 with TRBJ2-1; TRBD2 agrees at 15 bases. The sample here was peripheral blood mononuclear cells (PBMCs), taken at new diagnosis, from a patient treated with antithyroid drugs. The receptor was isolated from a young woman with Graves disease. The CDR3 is CSVVPGLAGGEGSFGEQFF. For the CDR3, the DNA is TGCAGCGTTGTACCTGGACTAGCGGGAGGGGAGGGAAGCTTTGGTGAGCAGTTCTTC.